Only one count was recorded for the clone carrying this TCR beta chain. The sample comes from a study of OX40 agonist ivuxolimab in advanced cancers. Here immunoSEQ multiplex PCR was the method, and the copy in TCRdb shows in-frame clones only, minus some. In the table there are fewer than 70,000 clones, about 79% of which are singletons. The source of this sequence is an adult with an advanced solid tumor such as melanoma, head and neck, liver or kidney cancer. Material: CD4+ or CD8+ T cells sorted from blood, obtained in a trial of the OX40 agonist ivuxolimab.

As DNA, the CDR3 is TGTGCCAGTAGTCCCAGGACAGGGGGCGTAGGCAATGAGCAGTTCTTC. It is translated as CASSPRTGGVGNEQFF. This rearrangement joins TRBV19 to TRBJ2-1; 11 bases match TRBD1. The CDR3 sequence is 16 residues long. Germline CDR1 reads LNHDA; CDR2 reads SQIVND (reference sequence). J lost 6 bases, V lost 5 bases, and 9 bases had no gene match. Full variable domain (missing parts from reference TRBV19 and TRBJ2-1): DGGITQSPKYLFRKEGQNVTLSCEQNLNHDAMYWYRQDPGQGLRLIYYSQIVNDFQKGDIAEGYSVSREKKESFPLTVTSAQKNPTAFYLCASSPRTGGVGNEQFFGPGTRLTVL.